This is a list of T cell receptor beta chains from one sample in a study of blood T cell repertoires in COVID-19. TCRdb's copy holds only in-frame clones and misses some; the assay was immunoSEQ multiplex PCR. Of approximately 160,000 clones in the sample, about 85% were seen once. Specimen: PBMCs or T cells enriched from blood (not recorded which). These receptors were collected from a woman aged 50 to 60 who had recovered from COVID-19. Each CDR3 is given with its conserved first and last residue. The D gene is left open where the match is weak. Size values are once, few and many counts, or a class for expanded clones, and some rows have none.

CDR3aa | CDR3nt | j_gene | v_gene | abundance | d_gene
CASSYFGGPNGYTF | TGTGCCAGCAGTTACTTCGGGGGGCCTAATGGCTACACCTTC | TRBJ1-2 | TRBV6-5 | . | .
CASSTGLLNEQFF | TGTGCCAGCAGTACGGGACTCCTCAATGAGCAGTTCTTC | TRBJ2-1 | TRBV12-3/TRBV12-4 | . | .
CASSSLRGRGNSPLHF | TGTGCCAGCAGCAGCCTGAGGGGGCGCGGTAATTCACCCCTCCACTTT | TRBJ1-6 | TRBV7-2 | . | TRBD1
CASSLGENTEAFF | TGTGCCAGCAGCTTAGGCGAGAACACTGAAGCTTTCTTT | TRBJ1-1 | TRBV7-9 | . | .
CASSPQTAGAFYEQYF | TGTGCCAGCAGCCCACAGACAGCGGGGGCCTTCTACGAGCAGTACTTC | TRBJ2-7 | TRBV7-9 | . | TRBD2
CASSQGSLGYGYTF | TGCGCCAGCAGCCAGGGGAGCCTCGGCTATGGCTACACCTTC | TRBJ1-2 | TRBV4-1 | . | .
CASSDSVVTEAFF | TGTGCCAGCAGCGATTCGGTCGTCACTGAAGCTTTCTTT | TRBJ1-1 | TRBV11-3 | few | .
CASSFGQGIGTGELFF | TGCGCCAGCAGCTTTGGACAGGGGATTGGCACCGGGGAGCTGTTTTTT | TRBJ2-2 | TRBV5-1 | few | TRBD1
CASSSGTNSDTQYF | TGCGCCAGCAGCTCTGGGACTAATTCAGATACGCAGTATTTT | TRBJ2-3 | TRBV5-1 | . | TRBD2
CASSFAGAVGAQHF | TGTGCCAGCAGCTTTGCGGGGGCGGTTGGAGCCCAGCATTTT | TRBJ1-5 | TRBV7-2 | . | .
CASSYTTGMGNQPQHF | TGTGCCAGCAGTTACACGACAGGGATGGGCAATCAGCCCCAGCATTTT | TRBJ1-5 | TRBV6-2/TRBV6-3 | . | TRBD1
CASSGTNYNSPLHF | TGTGCCAGTTCCGGGACAAATTATAATTCACCCCTCCACTTT | TRBJ1-6 | TRBV19 | . | .
CASSLNPGDYGYTF | TGTGCCAGCAGCTTAAATCCAGGGGACTATGGCTACACCTTC | TRBJ1-2 | TRBV7-2 | . | .
CASSYGPADEQYF | TGTGCCAGCAGCTACGGCCCGGCGGACGAGCAGTACTTC | TRBJ2-7 | TRBV11-2 | . | .
CASSLRGTMNTEAFF | TGTGCCAGCAGCCTTCGGGGGACGATGAACACTGAAGCTTTCTTT | TRBJ1-1 | TRBV5-4 | once | .
CASSPPGLAATGELFF | TGTGCCAGCAGTCCCCCCGGACTAGCGGCCACCGGGGAGCTGTTTTTT | TRBJ2-2 | TRBV28 | many | TRBD2
CASSAGGRVFSGYTF | TGTGCCAGCAGCGCCGGGGGAAGGGTTTTTAGCGGCTACACCTTC | TRBJ1-2 | TRBV9 | . | .
CAISERARGREGEKLFF | TGTGCCATCAGTGAGAGGGCCAGGGGGCGCGAGGGTGAAAAACTGTTTTTT | TRBJ1-4 | TRBV10-3 | . | TRBD1
CASSSSGQQYTGELFF | TGTGCCAGCAGTTCGTCGGGACAGCAGTACACCGGGGAGCTGTTTTTT | TRBJ2-2 | TRBV27 | . | TRBD1
CASSLAWQGYEQYF | TGCGCCAGCAGCTTGGCCTGGCAGGGCTACGAGCAGTACTTC | TRBJ2-7 | TRBV5-1 | . | .
CASSPDVGGLLGGYTF | TGTGCCAGCTCACCAGATGTTGGGGGCCTGCTCGGGGGCTACACCTTC | TRBJ1-2 | TRBV18 | . | .
CASSLAGAYGTSGRRGEQFF | TGTGCCAGCAGCTTAGCGGGGGCGTATGGGACTAGCGGGAGGAGGGGTGAGCAGTTCTTC | TRBJ2-1 | TRBV7-2 | few | TRBD2
CASSRDSYYGYTF | TGTGCCAGCAGCCGGGACAGTTACTATGGCTACACCTTC | TRBJ1-2 | TRBV11-3 | . | TRBD1
CASSLAVTGANEAFF | TGTGCCAGCAGCTTGGCGGTGACAGGGGCGAATGAAGCTTTCTTT | TRBJ1-1 | TRBV5-8 | . | TRBD1
CASSVEQGGAKNIQYF | TGTGCCAGTAGTGTCGAACAGGGGGGAGCCAAAAACATTCAGTACTTC | TRBJ2-4 | TRBV19 | . | TRBD1
CASSLAGQGRTGELFF | TGCGCCAGCAGCTTGGCGGGCCAGGGGCGCACCGGGGAGCTGTTTTTT | TRBJ2-2 | TRBV5-1 | . | .
CASSLHSQNYGYTF | TGTGCCAGCAGCTTACACAGCCAAAACTATGGCTACACCTTC | TRBJ1-2 | TRBV7-2 | . | .
CASSLVGWSNEKLFF | TGTGCCAGCAGCTTAGTCGGGTGGTCGAATGAAAAACTGTTTTTT | TRBJ1-4 | TRBV11-3 | few | .
CASALVGGPPYNEQFF | TGTGCCAGCGCCCTGGTGGGGGGGCCCCCCTACAATGAGCAGTTCTTC | TRBJ2-1 | TRBV5-5 | . | .
CASSPFSSTGDSGNTIYF | TGTGCCAGCTCACCTTTTTCAAGTACAGGGGACTCTGGAAACACCATATATTTT | TRBJ1-3 | TRBV18 | . | TRBD1
CASSPVLAGVTGELFF | TGTGCCAGCTCACCAGTACTAGCGGGAGTCACCGGGGAGCTGTTTTTT | TRBJ2-2 | TRBV18 | . | TRBD2
CAIRLDRGESGVYGYTF | TGTGCCATCAGACTGGACAGGGGGGAGAGTGGAGTTTATGGCTACACCTTC | TRBJ1-2 | TRBV10-3 | few | TRBD1
CASSEGQPNTGELFF | TGTGCCAGCTCAGAAGGACAGCCGAACACCGGGGAGCTGTTTTTT | TRBJ2-2 | TRBV18 | . | .
CASNELAGVADTQYF | TGTGCCAGCAACGAGCTAGCGGGAGTCGCAGATACGCAGTATTTT | TRBJ2-3 | TRBV6-5 | . | TRBD2
CASAGQGKTSGGTDTQYF | TGTGCCAGCGCGGGACAGGGTAAGACTAGCGGGGGCACAGATACGCAGTATTTT | TRBJ2-3 | TRBV25-1 | . | TRBD2
CASTPPGQGNTEAFF | TGTGCCAGCACCCCCCCGGGACAGGGAAACACTGAAGCTTTCTTT | TRBJ1-1 | TRBV6-5 | . | TRBD1
CASSQDLPGEPPYNEQFF | TGCGCCAGCAGCCAAGATCTTCCGGGGGAGCCTCCCTACAATGAGCAGTTCTTC | TRBJ2-1 | TRBV4-1 | . | .
CASSRGLANEQFF | TGCGCCAGCAGCCGGGGACTAGCGAATGAGCAGTTCTTC | TRBJ2-1 | TRBV4-3 | . | TRBD2
CASSELTRDEQYF | TGTGCCAGCAGCGAATTGACTAGAGACGAGCAGTACTTC | TRBJ2-7 | TRBV11-3 | . | .
CASSPKYRRYQPQHF | TGTGCCAGCAGCCCAAAATACAGGAGATATCAGCCCCAGCATTTT | TRBJ1-5 | TRBV3-1/TRBV3-2 | . | .
CASSSPSGSLQNEQYF | TGCGCCAGCAGCTCCCCTAGCGGGAGTCTCCAGAACGAGCAGTACTTC | TRBJ2-7 | TRBV5-1 | . | TRBD2
CASSLRPSSYNEQFF | TGTGCCAGCAGCTTGCGCCCTAGCTCCTACAATGAGCAGTTCTTC | TRBJ2-1 | TRBV5-8 | . | .
CASSEGSNQPQHF | TGTGCCAGCAGTGAGGGCAGCAATCAGCCCCAGCATTTT | TRBJ1-5 | TRBV2 | . | .
CASSFKGLSSYNEQFF | TGTGCCAGCAGTTTTAAGGGACTTAGCTCCTACAATGAGCAGTTCTTC | TRBJ2-1 | TRBV28 | . | .